The next 5 T cell receptor beta chains were all read from a single sample in a study of response to subunit inactivated influenza vaccine. TCRdb fed the RT-PCR reads into MiXCR, producing one record per CDR3 protein. Of about 580,000 distinct CDR3 sequences in the sample, 11% to 15% are singletons; the top ten hold approximately 12%. The sequenced sample was PBMCs from blood, obtained 11 to 12 days after vaccination. These receptors originate from a man over 45 who received an inactivated influenza vaccine.

The V call is TRBV3-1, the J call TRBJ2-7; D uncertain. This CDR3 spans 12 amino acids. Trimming shortened V by 1 base and J by 5 bases, and 6 bases separated the two germline ends. Per the germline V gene, CDR1 is LGHDT and CDR2 is YNNKEL (reference sequence). The CDR3 loop is CASSQVSHEQYF. In DNA form, the CDR3 reads TGTGCCAGCAGCCAAGTTTCCCACGAGCAGTACTTC.

CDR3 protein: CASSQEAGGRSGELFF. The CDR3 nucleotides are TGCGCCAGCAGCCAAGAAGCGGGGGGGCGAAGCGGGGAGCTGTTTTTT. V and J are TRBV4-3 and TRBJ2-2; 10 bases are a match to TRBD2. The germline CDR1 and CDR2 sequences are LGHNA and YSLEER. This CDR3 has 16 residues. The V segment lost 0 bases and the J segment 7 bases; nucleotides outside the gene matches: 5.

This clonotype was recorded a few times. The chain combines TRBV21-1 with TRBJ2-7; TRBD1, the table's D call, was not compared with the DNA. TRBV21-1 is deemed a pseudogene. CDR3 length: 16 amino acids. CDR3 region: CASSKGDRVLVYEQYF. The CDR3, as DNA: TGTGCCAGCAGCAAAGGCGACAGGGTTCTAGTCTACGAGCAGTACTTC.

This clonotype was counted a few times. The J gene is TRBJ2-7, the V gene TRBV29-1; 11 positions match TRBD1. Germline loops: CDR1 SQVTM, CDR2 ANQGSEA. V lost 3 bases and J lost 2; bases outside the gene matches: 3. The CDR3 contains 14 residues. The CDR3 here is CSVEGGQGAYEQYF. The DNA for the CDR3 is TGCAGCGTTGAGGGGGGACAGGGGGCCTACGAGCAGTACTTC.

The chain joins TRBV28 to TRBJ2-2; 7 bases map to TRBD1. The V and J ends lost 3 bases and 3 bases, in that order; junction bases with no gene match: 4. CDR1 is MDHEN and CDR2 is SYDVKM in the germline V gene. There are 15 residues in the CDR3. The CDR3 region is CASSLHTGDTGELFF. In DNA, the CDR3 is TGTGCCAGCAGTTTGCACACAGGGGACACCGGGGAGCTGTTTTTT.